This T cell receptor (beta chain) was documented in a study of T cells after yellow fever vaccination. Findings and limits, study-wide: One caveat is that FACS-sorted repertoires could contain abundant clonotypes contaminating from the bulk population. A large majority of primary-vaccination clones showed up again after the booster (approximately 95% CD4, around 85% CD8).

The CDR3 is made up of 13 amino acids. CDR1 and CDR2 from the germline V gene are MNHEY and SVGAGI. Trimming shortened V by 5 bases and J by 5 bases, and 12 bases separated the two germline ends. Making TCR cDNA involved 5'RACE template switching, which added UMIs and a universal primer site. TCRdb redid the calling of the 5' RACE reads with MiXCR, one entry per CDR3 protein. This table holds 300,000 to 350,000 distinct CDR3 sequences, approximately 4.5% found once. This clonotype was recorded at least ten times. What it binds is unknown. The V and J genes are TRBV6-5 and TRBJ2-5; D is perhaps TRBD1 or TRBD2 (5 bases each). The sequence came from a man aged 18 to 30 who received the YFV17D yellow fever vaccine. This material consisted of PBMCs, taken 15 days after the yellow fever booster vaccination. The CDR3 DNA reads TGTGCCAGCAGTCCCGGGACGGGGGAGACCCAGTACTTC. It codes for CASSPGTGETQYF.